This T cell receptor (beta chain) was profiled in a study of tumor and adjacent non-tumor tissue in lung cancer. TCRbeta libraries were built with three rounds of nested PCR, modified from ARM-PCR. In TCRdb, the multiplex PCR reads were re-called with MiXCR into one record per CDR3 protein. Counted here are about 110,000 distinct CDR3 sequences, about 64% occurring once; the ten biggest clones make up 15% to 20%. The length of the CDR3 is 18 residues. Germline V gene data show CDR1 as SGHAT and CDR2 as FQNNGV. No cell sorting was done before RNA was extracted from the tissue. This non-tumor lung sample came from over 3 cm beyond the tumor edge. As concerns this clonotype: The junction differs from germline at one of its ends, possibly a read error.

This chain uses TRBV11-2 with TRBJ2-2, with 9 positions matching TRBD1. What was sequenced was distant non-tumor lung tissue. This clonotype was obtained from a man in his sixties with non-small cell lung cancer. The CDR3 loop reads CASSLKRLNRGHTGEPFF. CDR3 sequence (DNA): TGTGCCAGCAGCCTAAAGAGACTAAACAGGGGGCATACCGGGGAGCCGTTTTTT.